Here is one T cell receptor (beta chain) with its context. The antigen remains undetermined. The source of the sample is a study of T cells in narcolepsy. General observations from the study: Healthy controls reportedly lacked the autoreactive clonotypes serially found in patients' blood. Same-patient CSF and blood CD4+ T cell clonotypes included HCRT-specific and TRIB2-specific autoreactive ones.

Profiling relied on immunoSEQ multiplex PCR, and the TCRdb table lists in-frame clones only, not all of them. The table has 20,000 to 30,000 clones, approximately 89% seen once. The CDR3 has 17 residues. V shed 6 bases and J 4 bases; nucleotides not matched to a gene: 16. The germline V gene encodes CDR1 MNHEY and CDR2 SMNVEV (reference sequence). The sample was CD45RA- memory CD4+ T cells from PBMCs. This sequence joins TRBV27 and TRBJ2-3; 7 bases agree with TRBD2. This TCR was recovered from a human donor with narcolepsy. The CDR3 bases are TGTGCCAGCAGCCCCAAAGGGGAGGGATTTCGGGCAGATACGCAGTATTTT. It is translated as CASSPKGEGFRADTQYF.